The TCR beta chain under discussion was sequenced for a study of PD-1 blockade in classical Hodgkin lymphoma. J gave up 0 bases and V 4 bases, and 3 bases lay outside the gene matches. The CDR3 has 15 residues. Germline CDR1 is MGHRA and CDR2 is YSYEKL. Time point given: newly diagnosed, previously untreated cHL patient sample. Thawed PBMCs were subjected to magnetic negative selection, which yielded isolated CD8+ T cells. Acting as the comparison were PBMCs from newly diagnosed, untreated classical Hodgkin lymphoma. Clones were read by immunoSEQ multiplex PCR, and TCRdb kept only the in-frame ones, dropping some. The table lists approximately 9,000 clones, approximately 90% of them singletons, with about 15% in the top ten. In the case of this clone: Its specificity is unknown.

Broader study findings: Factors driving the repertoire differences, possibly disease activity or prior therapy, remain undefined. Reports indicated that newly diagnosed patients had lower baseline TCR diversity than healthy donors did.

The chain combines TRBV4-1 with TRBJ1-3, with 7 bases lining up with TRBD1. Specimen: CD8+ T cells from blood. The sequence came from a human donor with classical Hodgkin lymphoma. DNA for the CDR3: TGCGCCAGCAGCCGACAGGGAAACTCTGGAAACACCATATATTTT. It is translated as CASSRQGNSGNTIYF.